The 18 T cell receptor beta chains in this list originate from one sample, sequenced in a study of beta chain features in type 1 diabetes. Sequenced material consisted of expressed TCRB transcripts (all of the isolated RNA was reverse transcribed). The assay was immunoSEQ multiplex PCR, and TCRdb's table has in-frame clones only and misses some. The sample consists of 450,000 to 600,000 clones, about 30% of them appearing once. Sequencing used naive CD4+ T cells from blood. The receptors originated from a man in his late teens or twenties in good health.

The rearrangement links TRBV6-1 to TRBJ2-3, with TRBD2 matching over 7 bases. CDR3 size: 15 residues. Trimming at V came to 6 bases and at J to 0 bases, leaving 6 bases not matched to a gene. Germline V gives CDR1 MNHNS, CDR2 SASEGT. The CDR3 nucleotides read TGTGCCAGCAGACGGACTAGTGGCAGCACAGATACGCAGTATTTT. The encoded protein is CASRRTSGSTDTQYF.

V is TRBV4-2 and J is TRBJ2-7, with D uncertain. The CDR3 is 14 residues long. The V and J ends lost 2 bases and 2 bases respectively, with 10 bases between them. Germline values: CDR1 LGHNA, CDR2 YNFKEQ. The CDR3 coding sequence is TGTGCCAGCAGCCAACCATCTACACCCTACGAGCAGTACTTC. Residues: CASSQPSTPYEQYF.

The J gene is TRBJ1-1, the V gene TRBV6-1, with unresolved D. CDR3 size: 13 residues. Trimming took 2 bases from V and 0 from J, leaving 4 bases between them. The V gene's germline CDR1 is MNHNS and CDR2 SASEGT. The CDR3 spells CASSEIVNTEAFF. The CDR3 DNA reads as TGTGCCAGCAGTGAAATAGTGAACACTGAAGCTTTCTTT.

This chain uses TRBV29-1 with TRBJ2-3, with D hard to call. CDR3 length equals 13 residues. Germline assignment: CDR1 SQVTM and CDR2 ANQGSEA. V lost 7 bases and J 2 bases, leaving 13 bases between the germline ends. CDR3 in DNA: TGCAGCGCTGACCTAACCTCCACAGATACGCAGTATTTT. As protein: CSADLTSTDTQYF.

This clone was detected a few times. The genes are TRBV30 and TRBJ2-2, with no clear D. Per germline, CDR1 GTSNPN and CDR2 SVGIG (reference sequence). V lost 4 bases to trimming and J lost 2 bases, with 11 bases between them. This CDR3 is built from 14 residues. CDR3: CAWNGRLNTGELFF. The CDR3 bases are TGTGCCTGGAATGGAAGGTTAAACACCGGGGAGCTGTTTTTT.

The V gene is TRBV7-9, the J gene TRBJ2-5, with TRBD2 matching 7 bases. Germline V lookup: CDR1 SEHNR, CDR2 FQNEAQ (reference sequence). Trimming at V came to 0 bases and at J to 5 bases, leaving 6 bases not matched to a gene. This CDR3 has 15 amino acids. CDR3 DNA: TGTGCCAGCAGCTTAGCCGGGACTACCGGGGAGACCCAGTACTTC. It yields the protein CASSLAGTTGETQYF.

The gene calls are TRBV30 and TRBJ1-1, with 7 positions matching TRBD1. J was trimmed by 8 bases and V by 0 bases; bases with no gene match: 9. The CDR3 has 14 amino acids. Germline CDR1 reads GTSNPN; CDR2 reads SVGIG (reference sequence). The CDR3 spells CAWSVKGARVEAFF. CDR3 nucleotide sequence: TGTGCCTGGAGTGTTAAGGGGGCGCGGGTAGAAGCTTTCTTT.

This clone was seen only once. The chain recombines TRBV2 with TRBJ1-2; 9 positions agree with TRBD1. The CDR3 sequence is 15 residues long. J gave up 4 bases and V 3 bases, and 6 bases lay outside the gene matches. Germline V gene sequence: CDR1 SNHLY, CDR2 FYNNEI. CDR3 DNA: TGTGCCAGCAGTGAGGGACAGGGACGGACCTATGGCTACACCTTC. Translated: CASSEGQGRTYGYTF.

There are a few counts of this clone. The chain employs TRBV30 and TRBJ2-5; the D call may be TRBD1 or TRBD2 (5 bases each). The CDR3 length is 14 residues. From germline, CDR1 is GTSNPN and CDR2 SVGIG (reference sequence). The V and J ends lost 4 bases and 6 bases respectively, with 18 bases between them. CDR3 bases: TGTGCCTGGACCCATGGGGGTATTCAAAAGACCCAGTACTTC. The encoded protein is CAWTHGGIQKTQYF.

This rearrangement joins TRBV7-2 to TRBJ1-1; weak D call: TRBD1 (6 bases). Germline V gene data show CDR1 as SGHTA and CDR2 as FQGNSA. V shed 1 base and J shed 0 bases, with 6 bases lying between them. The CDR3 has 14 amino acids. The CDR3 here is CASSLDRVNTEAFF. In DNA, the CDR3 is TGTGCCAGCAGCTTAGACAGGGTGAACACTGAAGCTTTCTTT.

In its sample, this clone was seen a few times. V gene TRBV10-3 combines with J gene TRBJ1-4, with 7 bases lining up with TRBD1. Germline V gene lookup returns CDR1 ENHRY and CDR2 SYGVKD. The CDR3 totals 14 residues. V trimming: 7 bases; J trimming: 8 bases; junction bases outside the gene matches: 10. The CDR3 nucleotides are TGTGCCATCAACCCCGGTCAGGGGGAAGAAAAACTGTTTTTT. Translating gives CAINPGQGEEKLFF.

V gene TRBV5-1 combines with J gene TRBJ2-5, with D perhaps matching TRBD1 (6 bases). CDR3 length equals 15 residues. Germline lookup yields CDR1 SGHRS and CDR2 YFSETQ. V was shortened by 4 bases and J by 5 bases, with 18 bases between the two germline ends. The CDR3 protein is CASSVDRTYGETQYF. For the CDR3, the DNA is TGCGCCAGCAGCGTCGACAGGACCTACGGGGAGACCCAGTACTTC.

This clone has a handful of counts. CDR3 sequence (DNA): TGTGCCAGCAGCTCCCGTGGCCTGGGGCAAGAGACCCAGTACTTC. This encodes CASSSRGLGQETQYF. The chain carries TRBV5-6 and TRBJ2-5; D ambiguous. The V gene lost 3 bases and the J gene lost 2 bases, with 14 bases spanning the gap. Germline CDR1 SGHDT, CDR2 YYEEEE. The CDR3 is 15 amino acids.

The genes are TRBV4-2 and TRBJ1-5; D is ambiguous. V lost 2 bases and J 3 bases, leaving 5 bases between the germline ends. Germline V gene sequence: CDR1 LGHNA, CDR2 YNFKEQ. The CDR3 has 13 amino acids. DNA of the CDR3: TGTGCCAGCAGCCAATCGAACAATCAGCCCCAGCATTTT. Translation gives CASSQSNNQPQHF.

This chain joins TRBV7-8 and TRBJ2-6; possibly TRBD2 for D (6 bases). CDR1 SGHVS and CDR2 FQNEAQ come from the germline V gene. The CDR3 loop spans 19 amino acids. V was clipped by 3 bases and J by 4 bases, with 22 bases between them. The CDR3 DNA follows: TGTGCCAGCAGCTTGGGGGGAGGCCCCGCTTCAGTCGGGGCCAACGTCCTGACTTTC. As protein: CASSLGGGPASVGANVLTF.

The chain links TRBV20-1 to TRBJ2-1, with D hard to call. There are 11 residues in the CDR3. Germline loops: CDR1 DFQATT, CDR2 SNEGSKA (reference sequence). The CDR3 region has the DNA TGCAGGGGTAGCTCCTACAATGAGCAGTTCTTC. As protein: CRGSSYNEQFF.

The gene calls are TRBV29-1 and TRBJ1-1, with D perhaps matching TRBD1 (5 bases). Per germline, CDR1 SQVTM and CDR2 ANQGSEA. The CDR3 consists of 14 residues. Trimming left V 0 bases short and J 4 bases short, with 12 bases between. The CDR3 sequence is CSVEDQRDATEAFF. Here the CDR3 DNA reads TGCAGCGTTGAAGATCAGCGGGACGCCACTGAAGCTTTCTTT.

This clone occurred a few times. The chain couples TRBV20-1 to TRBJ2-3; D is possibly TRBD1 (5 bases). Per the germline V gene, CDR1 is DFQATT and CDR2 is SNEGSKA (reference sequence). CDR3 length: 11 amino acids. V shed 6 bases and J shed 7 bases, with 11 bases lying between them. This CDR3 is CSAQDQHTQYF. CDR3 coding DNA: TGCAGTGCACAGGACCAACATACGCAGTATTTT.